This TCR beta chain emerged from a study of CD8 T cells in ankylosing spondylitis. One entry per CDR3 protein, called by TCRdb with MiXCR from the 5' RACE reads. The table records approximately 40,000 distinct CDR3 sequences, 6% of them present only once. The CDR3 has 14 amino acids. Germline lookup yields CDR1 SNHLY and CDR2 FYNNEI. V gave up 5 bases and J gave up 3 bases, with 11 bases separating them. This clonotype was picked up many times. The rearrangement joins TRBV2 to TRBJ2-1, with a tentative D call TRBD2 (5 bases). Sequences were obtained from blood, either unsorted or a sorted T cell fraction (not recorded which). The sequence came from a male donor with ankylosing spondylitis or in good health (not recorded which). CDR3 region: CASSSGINYNEQFF. Written as DNA, the CDR3 is TGTGCCAGCAGTTCCGGGATTAACTACAATGAGCAGTTCTTC.